This TCR beta chain was identified in a study of blood T cell repertoires in COVID-19. The CDR3 is 14 residues long. V lost 8 bases to trimming and J lost 4 bases; unmatched junction nucleotides: 7. CDR1 SGHRS and CDR2 YFSETQ come from the germline V gene. Produced via immunoSEQ multiplex PCR; TCRdb's table is partial and in-frame only. The table lists some 70,000 clones, about 86% of them singletons. The chain couples TRBV5-1 to TRBJ2-2; 8 bases map to TRBD1. This clonotype originated in a man between 50 and 59 years old with active COVID-19. Sequencing was performed on peripheral blood. CDR3 region: CASGQGGSTGELFF. CDR3 nucleotide sequence: TGCGCCAGTGGACAGGGAGGATCCACCGGGGAGCTGTTTTTT.